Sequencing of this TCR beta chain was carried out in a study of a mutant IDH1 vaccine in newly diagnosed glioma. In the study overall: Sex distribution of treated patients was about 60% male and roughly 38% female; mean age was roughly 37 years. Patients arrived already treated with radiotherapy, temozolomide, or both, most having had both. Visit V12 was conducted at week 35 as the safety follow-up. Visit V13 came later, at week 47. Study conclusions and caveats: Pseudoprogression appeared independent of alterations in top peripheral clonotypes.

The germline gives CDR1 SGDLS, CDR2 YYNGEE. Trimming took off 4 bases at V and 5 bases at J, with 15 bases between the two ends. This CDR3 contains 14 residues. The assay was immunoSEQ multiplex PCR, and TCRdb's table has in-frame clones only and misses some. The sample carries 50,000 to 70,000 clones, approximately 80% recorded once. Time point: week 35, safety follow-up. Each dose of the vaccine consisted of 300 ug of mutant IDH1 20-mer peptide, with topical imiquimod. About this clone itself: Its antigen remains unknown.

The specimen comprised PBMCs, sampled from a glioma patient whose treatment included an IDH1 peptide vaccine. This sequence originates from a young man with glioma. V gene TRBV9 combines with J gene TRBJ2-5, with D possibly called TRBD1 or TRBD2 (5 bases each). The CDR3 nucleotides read TGTGCCAGCAGCCCGACATTTTGGGGGGAGACCCAGTACTTC. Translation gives CASSPTFWGETQYF.